A selection of T cell receptor beta chains follows, all from one sample in a study of response to subunit inactivated influenza vaccine. TCRdb called the RT-PCR reads again in MiXCR, with one record for every CDR3 protein. The data contain approximately 230,000 distinct CDR3 sequences, about 12% of them singletons. Sequencing was performed on non-naive T cells sorted from PBMCs, taken approximately 15 days before vaccination. The receptors come from a man aged 50 to 59 who received an inactivated influenza vaccine. Each CDR3 is given with its conserved first and last residue. D genes are given only for firm matches. Clone sizes are given selectively: once, few, many, or a class where the clone is expanded.

NA,TRBV28,15,many,TRBJ2-3,CASSLLPGYPDTQYF,TGTGCCAGCAGTTTACTGCCAGGATATCCAGATACGCAGTATTTT
NA,TRBV20-1,12,many,TRBJ2-1,CSASILYNEQFF,TGCAGTGCTAGTATCCTCTACAATGAGCAGTTCTTC
TRBD2,TRBV11-2,16,few,TRBJ2-7,CASSFVRGRLSYEQYF,TGTGCCAGCAGCTTTGTCCGCGGGAGACTCTCCTACGAGCAGTACTTC
NA,TRBV7-7,13,NA,TRBJ2-5,CASSSGERETQYF,TGTGCCAGCAGCTCCGGGGAGCGAGAGACCCAGTACTTC
NA,TRBV29-1,12,many,TRBJ1-3,CSARSSGNTIYF,TGCAGCGCCCGGTCCTCTGGAAACACCATATATTTT
TRBD1,TRBV7-2,16,NA,TRBJ2-7,CASSAGTGYFTGEQYF,TGTGCCAGCAGCGCTGGGACAGGGTATTTCACGGGCGAGCAGTACTTC
NA,TRBV20-1,14,NA,TRBJ2-7,CSASRISGPYEQYF,TGCAGTGCTAGCAGGATCAGCGGCCCCTACGAGCAGTACTTC
TRBD1,TRBV5-1,15,NA,TRBJ1-4,CASSFTGASNEKLFF,TGCGCCAGCAGTTTTACAGGGGCGTCTAATGAAAAACTGTTTTTT
TRBD2,TRBV20-1,16,many,TRBJ2-2,CSARLAGHLNTGELFF,TGCAGTGCCAGACTAGCGGGACATCTGAACACCGGGGAGCTGTTTTTT
TRBD2,TRBV7-8,18,few,TRBJ2-7,CASSPRTSGRLTGYEQYF,TGTGCCAGCAGCCCCCGGACTAGCGGGAGGTTAACGGGCTACGAGCAGTACTTC
NA,TRBV7-2,15,NA,TRBJ2-2,CASSLAPTRAGELFF,TGTGCCAGCAGCTTAGCGCCGACGAGGGCCGGGGAGCTGTTTTTT
NA,TRBV7-9,16,few,TRBJ2-2,CASSSRGGPSPGELFF,TGTGCCAGCAGCTCTAGGGGGGGCCCCTCACCCGGGGAGCTGTTTTTT
TRBD2,TRBV28,19,many,TRBJ2-4,CASRHGTSGGAGAKNIQYF,TGTGCCAGCAGGCACGGGACTAGCGGGGGGGCCGGGGCCAAAAACATTCAGTACTTC
TRBD1,TRBV9,15,many,TRBJ1-2,CASSVEGTGLRGYTF,TGTGCCAGCAGCGTAGAAGGGACAGGACTTCGTGGCTACACCTTC
NA,TRBV7-2,14,NA,TRBJ2-3,CASSADVSTDTQYF,TGTGCCAGCAGCGCGGACGTGAGCACAGATACGCAGTATTTT
TRBD2,TRBV7-2,15,many,TRBJ2-5,CASSSQSSGGETQYF,TGTGCCAGCAGCTCCCAGTCAAGCGGGGGAGAGACCCAGTACTTC
NA,TRBV5-6,16,NA,TRBJ1-2,CASSPLWAGGSYGYTF,TGTGCCAGCAGCCCACTCTGGGCAGGCGGATCGTATGGCTACACCTTC
NA,TRBV7-9,13,many,TRBJ2-3,CASSFSSSDTQYF,TGTGCCAGCAGCTTTTCTAGCTCAGATACGCAGTATTTT
NA,TRBV25-1,14,NA,TRBJ1-1,CASSPRGGRHEAFF,TGTGCCAGCAGTCCCCGAGGTGGGAGGCATGAAGCTTTCTTT
NA,TRBV27,11,few,TRBJ2-4,CASGPKNIQYF,TGTGCCAGCGGGCCCAAAAACATTCAGTACTTC
TRBD2,TRBV28,16,NA,TRBJ2-1,CASSFMGTSPYNEQFF,TGTGCCAGCAGTTTTATGGGGACTAGCCCCTACAATGAGCAGTTCTTC
NA,TRBV5-6,13,few,TRBJ1-1,CASTFAGRAEAFF,TGTGCCAGCACCTTTGCGGGTCGAGCTGAAGCTTTCTTT
TRBD1,TRBV29-1,14,medium-sized,TRBJ2-4,CSVLGGRGKNIQYF,TGCAGCGTCCTAGGGGGCAGGGGCAAAAACATTCAGTACTTC
TRBD1,TRBV18,16,few,TRBJ1-4,CASSPQQGQGTEKLFF,TGTGCCAGCTCACCACAGCAGGGACAGGGGACCGAAAAACTGTTTTTT
TRBD2,TRBV15,15,few,TRBJ2-4,CATSPASGGPYIQYF,TGTGCCACCAGCCCTGCTAGCGGGGGTCCATACATTCAGTACTTC
NA,TRBV19,13,NA,TRBJ1-2,CASSMTGFGGYTF,TGTGCCAGTAGTATGACAGGCTTCGGCGGCTACACCTTC
TRBD1,TRBV10-3,18,NA,TRBJ2-3,CAISDVVYGTVSTDTQYF,TGTGCCATCAGTGATGTAGTTTATGGGACAGTGAGCACAGATACGCAGTATTTT
NA,TRBV9,13,NA,TRBJ2-2,CATSRVSSGELFF,TGTGCCACAAGCCGGGTATCGTCCGGGGAGCTGTTTTTT
NA,TRBV7-2,15,NA,TRBJ2-3,CASSAVGSGLDTQYF,TGTGCCAGCAGCGCCGTTGGGAGCGGGCTCGATACGCAGTATTTT
TRBD1,TRBV20-1,12,many,TRBJ1-1,CSALGQGVTAFF,TGCAGTGCTCTCGGACAGGGGGTAACGGCTTTCTTT
TRBD2,TRBV7-9,16,few,TRBJ2-5,CASSPRETSAQETQYF,TGTGCCAGCAGCCCTAGGGAGACTAGCGCGCAAGAGACCCAGTACTTC
NA,TRBV3-1,12,many,TRBJ2-7,CASSQVVYEQYF,TGTGCCAGCAGCCAAGTTGTCTACGAGCAGTACTTC
TRBD2,TRBV29-1,12,few,TRBJ2-5,CSVRLAQETQYF,TGCAGCGTTCGACTAGCCCAAGAGACCCAGTACTTC